This TCR beta chain emerged from a study of blood T cell repertoires in COVID-19. Study details: Acute-phase and convalescent COVID-19 samples originated in the United States, Italy and Spain.

TCRdb's table, derived via immunoSEQ multiplex PCR, lists solely in-frame clones and lacks some. The sample records more than 60,000 clones, over 75% being singletons. Input material: peripheral blood. The TCR sequence derives from a human donor in a cohort sampled during active COVID-19.

Here the CDR3 DNA reads TGTGCCAGCAGTTTCCTCGGACAGCTAGAGACCCAGTACTTC. As protein: CASSFLGQLETQYF. The chain uses TRBV28 and TRBJ2-5; D may be TRBD1 (6 bases). The CDR3 totals 14 residues. Deletions cut 3 bases from V and 4 bases from J, with 12 bases between. Germline V gives CDR1 MDHEN, CDR2 SYDVKM.